This T cell receptor beta chain was recovered during a study of OX40 agonist ivuxolimab in advanced cancers. The overall study: Aged 23 to 79 with a mean of approximately 57 years, they were about 78% male. There were three patients with partial responses, one having hepatocellular carcinoma and two cutaneous melanoma.

Libraries were prepared by immunoSEQ multiplex PCR; TCRdb keeps only in-frame clonotypes and omits some of them. The sample carries around 66,000 clones, around 81% recorded once. The CDR3 consists of 15 residues. V lost 6 bases, J lost 0 bases, and 3 bases stayed unmatched. In germline, CDR1 is LNHDA, CDR2 SQIVND (reference sequence). The receptor comes from an adult with an advanced solid tumor such as melanoma, head and neck, liver or kidney cancer. The chain links TRBV19 to TRBJ2-2; TRBD2 aligns across 8 bases. The sequences come from CD4+ or CD8+ T cells sorted from blood, collected in a trial of the OX40 agonist ivuxolimab. CDR3 loop: CASRAGGANTGELFF. The CDR3 DNA reads TGTGCCAGTAGGGCGGGGGGAGCGAACACCGGGGAGCTGTTTTTT.